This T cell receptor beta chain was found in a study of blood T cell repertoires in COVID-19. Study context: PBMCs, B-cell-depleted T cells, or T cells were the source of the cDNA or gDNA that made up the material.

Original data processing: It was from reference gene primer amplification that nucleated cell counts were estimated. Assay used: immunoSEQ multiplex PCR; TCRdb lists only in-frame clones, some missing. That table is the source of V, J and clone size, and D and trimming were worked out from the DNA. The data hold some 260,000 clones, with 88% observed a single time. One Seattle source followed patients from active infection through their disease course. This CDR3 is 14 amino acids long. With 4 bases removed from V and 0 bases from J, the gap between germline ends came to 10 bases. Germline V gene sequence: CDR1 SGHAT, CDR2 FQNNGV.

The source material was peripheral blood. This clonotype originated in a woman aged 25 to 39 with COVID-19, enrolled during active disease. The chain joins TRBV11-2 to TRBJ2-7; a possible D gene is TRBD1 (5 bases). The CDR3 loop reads CASSSPRDSYEQYF. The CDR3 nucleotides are TGTGCCAGCAGCTCCCCCAGGGACTCCTACGAGCAGTACTTC.